This T cell receptor (beta chain) was identified in a study of T-cell memory formation after mild COVID-19. Study outcomes and limitations: Pre-infection memory contained some responding clones, which suggested that cross-reactive memory had joined. CD4/CD8 balance held among clones contracting day 15 to 85, and later expanders leaned CD4+.

This CDR3 spans 14 amino acids. Germline loops: CDR1 SGDLS, CDR2 YYNGEE. Trimming pared 2 bases from V and 4 bases from J, leaving 10 bases between. This clonotype was counted only a few times. What it binds is unknown. It was 5'RACE with constant-segment primers that produced the TCR alpha and TCR beta cDNA libraries, which carried sample barcodes and UMIs. TCRdb called the 5' RACE reads again in MiXCR, with one record for every CDR3 protein. The data contain roughly 580,000 distinct CDR3 sequences, under 20% of them seen just once; the ten biggest clones take up around 11%. The V and J genes are TRBV9 and TRBJ2-1; D remains ambiguous. This TCR was sampled from an adult woman who had mild COVID-19 (a few samples of this study predate the infection). Cell type and time point are not known. The sequencing sample was made of PBMCs or a T cell subset sorted from them (not recorded which). The CDR3 sequence is CASSVRSRYNEQFF. The CDR3 DNA sequence: TGTGCCAGCAGCGTTCGTTCACGATACAATGAGCAGTTCTTC.